This TCR beta chain was retrieved from a study of T-cell memory formation after mild COVID-19. The CDR3 covers 19 residues. J gave up 2 bases and V 7 bases, and 14 bases lay outside the gene matches. Germline-derived CDR1 and CDR2 are DFQATT and SNEGSKA (reference sequence). TCRdb re-derived calls from the 5' RACE reads in MiXCR, one entry per CDR3 protein. Of about 12,000 distinct CDR3 sequences in the sample, approximately 14% were seen once. This clonotype was found many times. The J gene is TRBJ2-2, the V gene TRBV20-1; 15 bases are a match to TRBD2. Material for sequencing was PBMCs or a T cell subset sorted from them (not recorded which). This receptor was obtained from a young man who had mild COVID-19 (a few samples of this study predate the infection). Cell type and time point are not known. CDR3 protein: CSVAVGLAGGRSNTGELFF. Written as DNA, the CDR3 is TGCAGTGTCGCCGTGGGACTAGCGGGGGGCCGATCAAACACCGGGGAGCTGTTTTTT.